This T cell receptor (beta chain) is from a study of OX40 agonist ivuxolimab in advanced cancers. General notes on the study: The costimulatory receptor OX40 (CD134) was targeted by ivuxolimab, a fully human IgG2 agonistic monoclonal antibody. Intravenous ivuxolimab was administered to patients every 2 weeks at six dose levels: 0.01, 0.1, 0.3, 1.5, 3 and 10 mg/kg. Among the roughly 52 dose-escalation patients, roughly 20 had hepatocellular carcinoma, approximately 15 melanoma, 9 renal cell carcinoma and 9 head and neck cancer. In the dose-escalation cohort, around 80% of patients were male, and the mean age was roughly 56 years with a range of about 20 to 80. Prior anti-PD-1, anti-PD-L1 or anti-CTLA-4 therapy was permitted, and about two fifths of dose-escalation patients had received checkpoint inhibitors. Partial responses occurred in three dose-escalation patients, of whom one had hepatocellular carcinoma and two had cutaneous melanoma. The point of sequencing TCRbeta in the periphery was to test whether ivuxolimab changed TCR sequence diversity and drove clonal T-cell expansion. The paper reports the monotherapy dose-escalation portion (N of about 50 patients) of the phase I ivuxolimab trial. What the research found in general, with its limitations: Antigen specificity was not determined for the clonally expanded peripheral T cells. In the 0.1-3.0 mg/kg groups, partial responders had among the lowest normalized peripheral clonal expansion, particularly in CD8+ T cells. After ivuxolimab, CD8+ T cells had more expanded clones than CD4+ T cells on average. At doses of 0.1 to 3.0 mg/kg, clonal expansion of both CD4+ and CD8+ blood T cells was observed from baseline to week 6. Low levels of normalized T-cell clonal expansion were also seen in some patients who did not respond.

Genomic DNA was isolated from the sorted cells so that the TCRbeta CDR3 region could be sequenced. TCRbeta CDR3 regions were sequenced using the immunoSEQ Assay. In TCRdb, the immuneACCESS table is reduced to in-frame sequences with V and J assigned. These tables do not hold every clone; where another copy was compared, an unresolved V gene accounts for under half, and the others remain unexplained. The sample data list tens of thousands of clones, and 80% to 90% of these were observed just once. The ten most abundant clones make up roughly a sixth of the sample. V drops 0 bases and J drops 8 bases, leaving 6 bases in between. The CDR3 starts with the cysteine, ends with the phenylalanine, and has 12 residues. The DNA shown is the 36-base CDR3, in frame from base 1. The germline V gene sets CDR1 to SGHRS and CDR2 to YFSETQ. The trial excluded patients who had a history of autoimmune disease or who were on systemic immunosuppression. In every dose cohort, peripheral blood was drawn for TCR sequencing at baseline, cycle 4 day 1, and cycle 7 day 1. Samples were obtained from an open-label, multicenter, first-in-human phase I dose-escalation trial of ivuxolimab. Adults with locally advanced or metastatic melanoma, renal cell carcinoma, hepatocellular carcinoma or head and neck squamous cell carcinoma were enrolled in the trial. Before TCR sequencing, CD4+ T cells and CD8+ T cells from peripheral blood were sorted into separate populations.

Of note for this clone: What antigen it recognizes has not been identified. Base-call qualities are not available, and no considerably larger clone is one nucleotide away.

This receptor was identified in an adult with an advanced solid tumor such as melanoma, head and neck, liver or kidney cancer. This sample comprised CD4+ or CD8+ T cells sorted from blood, obtained in a trial of the OX40 agonist ivuxolimab. This sequence uses TRBV5-1 and TRBJ2-1; confidence is insufficient to name the D gene. The CDR3 protein sequence reads: CASSLVVDEQFF. The nucleotides are TGCGCCAGCAGCTTGGTGGTCGATGAGCAGTTCTTC.